The clone carrying this T cell receptor (beta chain) is termed medium-sized. Its specificity is not known. The sample is drawn from a study of metastatic and nonmetastatic thyroid tumors. Looking at the study overall: Repertoires from blood and tumor or nodule tissue of malignant and benign thyroid patients were compared. Findings and limits, study-wide: According to reports, the diversity of TCR beta was significantly higher in malignant thyroid tumors than in benign nodules, and this held in both blood and tumor samples.

TCRdb re-called clones via MiXCR from the PCR reads. This table has some 4,000 clones, almost 30% appearing once. Deletions cut 4 bases from V and 4 bases from J, with 24 bases between. Germline V gives CDR1 SEHNR, CDR2 FQNEAQ (reference sequence). This CDR3 comprises 18 residues. All patients reached thyroid surgery having received no treatment beforehand. This receptor was identified in a male donor with papillary thyroid cancer or a benign thyroid nodule (not recorded which). Some clones in this sample may be carry-over from other donors' samples. The chain recombines TRBV7-9 with TRBJ2-3; D possibly corresponds to TRBD2 (6 bases). Sequences were obtained from adjacent normal tissue. The CDR3 here is CASSSPRDGGVMADTQYF. The DNA for the CDR3 is TGTGCCAGCAGCTCCCCACGTGACGGGGGAGTTATGGCAGATACGCAGTATTTT.